Each of the 15 T cell receptor beta chains below was sequenced from the same sample in a study of blood T cell repertoires in COVID-19. The table came from immunoSEQ multiplex PCR; TCRdb's copy has only in-frame clones and leaves some out. The repertoire includes under 450,000 clones, around 89% of them detected once, and roughly 1.4% sits in the top ten. Sequencing was done on a sample of peripheral blood. These receptors came from a woman aged 40 to 55 with COVID-19, enrolled during active disease.

The chain's CDR3 is CASGGQGALEQYF. For the CDR3, the DNA is TGTGCCAGCGGGGGACAGGGGGCCCTCGAGCAGTACTTC. V is TRBV2 and J is TRBJ2-7, with 12 nucleotides matching TRBD1. Germline trimming cut 8 bases from V and 6 bases from J; bases unmatched to any gene: 5. The CDR3 contains 13 residues. Germline assignment: CDR1 SNHLY and CDR2 FYNNEI.

This chain connects TRBV27 to TRBJ2-5; 9 positions agree with TRBD1. The CDR3 is 15 residues long. Germline CDR1 MNHEY, CDR2 SMNVEV (reference sequence). V lost 2 bases, J lost 2 bases, and 3 bases stayed unmatched. This chain's CDR3 is CASSLGTGRQETQYF. CDR3 DNA: TGTGCCAGCAGTTTAGGGACAGGGCGACAAGAGACCCAGTACTTC.

This clone has just one count. The chain couples TRBV19 to TRBJ1-2; TRBD1 matches at 8 bases. Trimming took 5 bases from V and 7 from J; bases not matched to a gene: 12. This CDR3 has 15 amino acids. CDR1 and CDR2 (germline): LNHDA, SQIVND (reference sequence). The CDR3 spells CASSAWGQEVSGYTF. As DNA, the CDR3 is TGTGCCAGTAGTGCCTGGGGACAGGAGGTGTCTGGCTACACCTTC.

The chain joins TRBV5-4 to TRBJ2-3; 8 positions match TRBD2. V dropped 1 base and J dropped 2; count of bases not matched to a gene: 6. Germline V gene data show CDR1 as SGHNT and CDR2 as YYREEE (reference sequence). CDR3 length: 16 amino acids. The CDR3 region has the DNA TGTGCCAGCAGCTTGAAAAAGCGGGGGCTCACAGATACGCAGTATTTT. Protein product: CASSLKKRGLTDTQYF.

V gene TRBV6-5 combines with J gene TRBJ1-2; 8 bases fit TRBD1. V shed 0 bases, J shed 7 bases, and the junction held 10 bases outside the gene matches. This CDR3 has 16 residues. Germline V lookup: CDR1 MNHEY, CDR2 SVGAGI. The CDR3: CASSYSSSGGRFGYTF. DNA of the CDR3: TGTGCCAGCAGTTACTCGAGTTCAGGGGGCCGGTTTGGCTACACCTTC.

This chain uses TRBV6-5 with TRBJ2-5, with 9 positions matching TRBD1. This CDR3 contains 13 residues. J was trimmed by 4 bases and V by 7 bases; bases with no gene match: 4. From germline, CDR1 is MNHEY and CDR2 SVGAGI. The CDR3 coding sequence is TGTGCCAGCACCCGACAGGGGGTAGAGACCCAGTACTTC. Translation: CASTRQGVETQYF.

The chain couples TRBV24-1 to TRBJ1-4; a possible D gene is TRBD1 (6 bases). V lost 4 bases and J lost 4, with 12 bases in between. The CDR3 covers 15 residues. Germline CDR1 and CDR2: KGHDR and SFDVKD. In nucleotides, the CDR3 is TGTGCCACCAGTGACAAGGACAGCTTTAATGAAAAACTGTTTTTT. Translating gives CATSDKDSFNEKLFF.

This chain joins TRBV6-5 and TRBJ2-2, with D perhaps matching TRBD2 (6 bases). Germline CDR1 is MNHEY and CDR2 is SVGAGI. V was trimmed by 3 bases and J by 5 bases, leaving 7 bases between them. The CDR3 has 13 residues. The CDR3, as DNA: TGTGCCAGCAGTTATCGGGGGACCGGGGAGCTGTTTTTT. Residues: CASSYRGTGELFF.

The V gene is TRBV7-2, the J gene TRBJ1-6; TRBD1 matches 10 bases. V lost 5 bases and J lost 2; bases outside the gene matches: 3. CDR1 is SGHTA and CDR2 is FQGNSA in the germline V gene. The CDR3 consists of 16 residues. Here the CDR3 reads CASSGDRGTYNSPLHF. The DNA for the CDR3 is TGTGCCAGCAGCGGGGACAGGGGTACCTATAATTCACCCCTCCACTTT.

The V and J genes are TRBV28 and TRBJ1-5, with D perhaps matching TRBD1 (5 bases). The V gene lost 6 bases and the J gene lost 4 bases, with 16 bases spanning the gap. Germline V gene sequence: CDR1 MDHEN, CDR2 SYDVKM. This CDR3 contains 15 residues. In nucleotides, the CDR3 is TGTGCCAGCAGAAGGGACGCGGGGAGAAATCAGCCCCAGCATTTT. Translating gives CASRRDAGRNQPQHF.

The gene calls are TRBV6-4 and TRBJ2-1, with 8 bases aligning to TRBD2. The CDR3 has 15 amino acids. The trim removed 4 bases at V and 2 bases at J, leaving 4 bases unmatched. Germline V gene data show CDR1 as MRHNA and CDR2 as SNTAGT. The CDR3 DNA is TGTGCCAGCAGTGTAGGACTAGCCGCCTACAATGAGCAGTTCTTC. Translated: CASSVGLAAYNEQFF.

V usage is TRBV19 and J usage is TRBJ1-1; 8 bases are shared with TRBD1. Germline CDR1 is LNHDA and CDR2 is SQIVND (reference sequence). The CDR3 extends over 14 amino acids. V lost 4 bases and J lost 4; bases outside the gene matches: 5. CDR3 region: CASSKWTGSTEAFF. CDR3 nucleotides: TGTGCCAGTAGTAAATGGACAGGGAGCACTGAAGCTTTCTTT.

V is TRBV27 and J is TRBJ2-2, with no clear D. Germline V gene lookup returns CDR1 MNHEY and CDR2 SMNVEV (reference sequence). Trimming left V 4 bases short and J 2 bases short, with 20 bases between. The CDR3 spans 18 residues. CDR3 sequence reads: CASSSASLAGLNTGELFF. As DNA, the CDR3 is TGTGCCAGCAGTTCCGCAAGCCTGGCAGGCCTAAACACCGGGGAGCTGTTTTTT.

The V and J genes are TRBV5-6 and TRBJ1-6, with D possibly being TRBD1 (6 bases). Germline V gene lookup returns CDR1 SGHDT and CDR2 YYEEEE. Deletions cut 0 bases from V and 6 bases from J, with 10 bases between. The CDR3 is 15 amino acids. The CDR3 is CASSLEAGVNSPLHF. CDR3 nucleotide sequence: TGTGCCAGCAGCTTGGAGGCAGGGGTTAATTCACCCCTCCACTTT.

The rearrangement joins TRBV5-8 to TRBJ2-3; TRBD1 matches at 7 bases. The CDR3 spans 15 residues. The trim removed 2 bases at V and 7 bases at J, leaving 10 bases unmatched. Per the germline V gene, CDR1 is SGHTS and CDR2 is YDEGEE. DNA of the CDR3: TGTGCCAGCAGCTTCTGGACAGGCGGACATCATACGCAGTATTTT. It translates to CASSFWTGGHHTQYF.